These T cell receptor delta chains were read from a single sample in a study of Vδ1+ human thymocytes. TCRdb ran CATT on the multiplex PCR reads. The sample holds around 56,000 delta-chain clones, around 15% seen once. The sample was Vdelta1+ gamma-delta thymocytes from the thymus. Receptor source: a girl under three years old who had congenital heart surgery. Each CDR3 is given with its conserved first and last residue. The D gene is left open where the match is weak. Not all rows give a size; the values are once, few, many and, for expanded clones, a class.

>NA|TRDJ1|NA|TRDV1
CALGEGHTDKLIF
TGTGCTCTTGGGGAAGGCCACACCGATAAACTCATCTTT
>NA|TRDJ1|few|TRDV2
CACDTVVGSRGVQYKLIF
TGTGCCTGTGACACCGTCGTAGGATCCCGGGGAGTTCAATATAAACTCATCTTT
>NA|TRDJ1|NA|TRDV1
CALGEGPLRPDTDKLIF
TGTGCTCTTGGGGAAGGCCCCCTACGCCCCGACACCGATAAACTCATCTTT
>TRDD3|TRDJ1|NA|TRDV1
CALGESTYCTGGYGSYTDKLIF
TGTGCTCTTGGGGAATCCACGTACTGTACTGGGGGATACGGGTCGTACACCGATAAACTCATCTTT
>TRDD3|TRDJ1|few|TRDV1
CALGELDFLKTGGYGLIF
TGTGCTCTTGGGGAACTAGACTTCCTAAAGACTGGGGGATACGGGCTCATCTTT
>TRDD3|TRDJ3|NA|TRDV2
CACDTGDTVSWDTRQMFF
TGTGCCTGTGACACGGGGGATACGGTATCCTGGGACACCCGACAGATGTTTTTC
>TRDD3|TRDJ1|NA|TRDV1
CALGELGYRRTGGYASNTDKLIF
TGTGCTCTTGGGGAACTAGGCTACCGTCGTACTGGGGGATACGCGTCTAACACCGATAAACTCATCTTT
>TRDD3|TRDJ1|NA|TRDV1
CALGGSAYEELGDAYTDKLIF
TGTGCTCTTGGGGGATCGGCCTACGAGGAACTGGGGGATGCCTACACCGATAAACTCATCTTT
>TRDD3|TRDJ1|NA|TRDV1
CALGELQNLGVFRIRTDKLIF
TGTGCTCTTGGGGAACTGCAGAACCTCGGGGTCTTCCGGATACGTACCGATAAACTCATCTTT
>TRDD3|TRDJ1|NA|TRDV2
CACDTGPLLRILGDMDTDKLIF
TGTGCCTGTGACACCGGTCCCCTTCTTCGCATACTGGGGGATATGGACACCGATAAACTCATCTTT
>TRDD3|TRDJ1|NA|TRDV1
CALGEDSLTGLTGGILDKLIF
TGTGCTCTTGGGGAAGATTCCCTAACCGGCCTTACTGGGGGTATACTCGATAAACTCATCTTT
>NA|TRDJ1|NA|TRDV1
CARVFLRGEWGSYTDKLIF
TGTGCTCGGGTTTTCCTACGGGGTGAGTGGGGGAGTTACACCGATAAACTCATCTTT
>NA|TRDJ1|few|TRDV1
CALGELSLSTVLAKLIF
TGTGCTCTTGGGGAACTATCCCTTAGTACTGTCCTAGCGAAACTCATCTTT
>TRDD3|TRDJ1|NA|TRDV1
CALGERCTGDNTDKLIF
TGTGCTCTTGGGGAACGGTGTACTGGGGATAACACCGATAAACTCATCTTT
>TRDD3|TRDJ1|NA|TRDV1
CALGGEGIRAYTDKLIF
TGTGCTCTTGGGGGAGAGGGGATACGCGCCTACACCGATAAACTCATCTTT
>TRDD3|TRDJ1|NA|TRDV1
CALGGPLRLLGDTGSTDKLIF
TGTGCTCTTGGGGGGCCCCTACGATTACTGGGGGATACAGGGTCGACCGATAAACTCATCTTT
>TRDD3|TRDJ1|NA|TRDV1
CALGEDLSLPTILGDTEDTDKLIF
TGTGCTCTTGGGGAAGATCTTAGCCTTCCTACTATACTGGGGGATACGGAAGACACCGATAAACTCATCTTT